This T cell receptor beta chain was observed in a study of Graves' ophthalmopathy and Graves' hyperthyroidism. Whole-study results and caveats: Blood also harbored most expanded thyroid clonotypes above 0.001 frequency.

Hyperthyroidism is called stable when no ophthalmopathy develops within 18 months of follow-up. Among the exclusions were patients with other autoimmune diseases, uncontrolled infections, pregnancy or lactation. Amplified material comprised TCR beta CDR3 regions derived from RNA transcripts. An opening RT-PCR round employed HTBI primers and preceded a second-round multiplex PCR. A single record per CDR3 protein comes from TCRdb applying MiXCR to the multiplex PCR reads. This table has a few hundred thousand distinct CDR3 sequences, about a sixth appearing once. This clonotype was seen repeatedly, ten times or more. Its antigen remains unknown. The CDR3 consists of 13 residues. V gave up 5 bases and J gave up 2 bases, with 10 bases separating them. Per the germline V gene, CDR1 is MNHEY and CDR2 is SMNVEV (reference sequence).

V gene TRBV27 combines with J gene TRBJ2-7; TRBD1 might be the D (5 bases). What was sequenced was peripheral blood. This clonotype originated in an adult woman with stable Graves' hyperthyroidism. The CDR3 loop reads CASSPDTTYEQYF. Here the CDR3 DNA reads TGTGCCAGCAGTCCGGACACAACCTACGAGCAGTACTTC.